The 13 T cell receptor beta chains below all came from one sample that was sequenced in a study of cytomegalovirus exposure and HLA in healthy donors. PCR was performed using 60 Vbeta and 13 Jbeta primers. Method: immunoSEQ multiplex PCR; TCRdb's copy keeps in-frame clones and lacks some. The sample carries roughly 200,000 clones, 80% to 90% recorded once. The sequencing input was PBMCs. Receptor source: a woman under 30 in good health and CMV-seronegative.

The chain uses TRBV7-9 and TRBJ1-4; D may be TRBD1 (6 bases). V lost 5 bases to trimming and J lost 5 bases, with 9 bases between them. The CDR3 is 13 residues long. Per the germline V gene, CDR1 is SEHNR and CDR2 is FQNEAQ (reference sequence). CDR3 DNA: TGTGCCAGCAGCCCGCAGGGGAATGAAAAACTGTTTTTT. It translates to CASSPQGNEKLFF.

The J gene is TRBJ1-2, the V gene TRBV6-1, with D tentatively TRBD1 (6 bases). Germline CDR1 reads MNHNS; CDR2 reads SASEGT. The CDR3 has 13 amino acids. The V gene lost 7 bases and the J gene lost 5 bases, with 14 bases spanning the gap. Here the CDR3 DNA reads TGTGCCAGCACCCAATCGACAGGTTATGGCTACACCTTC. This codes for CASTQSTGYGYTF.

The chain links TRBV28 to TRBJ1-2, with 9 bases fitting TRBD1. The V gene end was trimmed by 10 bases and the J gene end by 5 bases; junction bases not matched to a gene: 11. The germline gives CDR1 MDHEN, CDR2 SYDVKM. CDR3 size: 14 residues. In DNA, the CDR3 is TGTGCCATTCAAACACAGGGGGCGCAATATGGCTACACCTTC. It specifies CAIQTQGAQYGYTF.

V and J are TRBV19 and TRBJ2-1, with 9 bases identical to TRBD1. With V trimmed by 4 bases and J by 9 bases, 7 bases remained unmatched. Looked up from germline, CDR1 is LNHDA and CDR2 is SQIVND (reference sequence). The CDR3 is 14 residues long. Here the CDR3 DNA reads TGTGCCAGTAGTAGCCGGGACAGGGTCAGTGAGCAGTTCTTC. Translated: CASSSRDRVSEQFF.

V and J are TRBV6-5 and TRBJ1-5; D is undetermined. The CDR3 sequence is 13 residues long. Germline V gene sequence: CDR1 MNHEY, CDR2 SVGAGI. With 4 bases removed from V and 3 bases from J, the gap between germline ends came to 7 bases. As DNA, the CDR3 is TGTGCCAGCAGTTTAGTTTCCAATCAGCCCCAGCATTTT. Encoded protein: CASSLVSNQPQHF.

The chain has TRBV4-3 and TRBJ2-7; 9 bases fit TRBD1. The CDR3 totals 16 residues. V lost 0 bases to trimming and J lost 5 bases; unmatched junction nucleotides: 8. Germline V CDR1 and CDR2: LGHNA, YSLEER. CDR3 in amino acids: CASSQDSGTGPDEQYF. In DNA, the CDR3 is TGCGCCAGCAGCCAAGATAGTGGGACAGGGCCCGACGAGCAGTACTTC.

The V gene is TRBV6-6, the J gene TRBJ2-2, with a tentative D call TRBD2 (6 bases). Between the trimmed V and J ends, which lost 7 bases and 2 bases, there was a span of 14 bases. This CDR3 is built from 15 residues. Germline lookup yields CDR1 MNHNY and CDR2 SVGAGI (reference sequence). The CDR3 protein is CASINGGPNTGELFF. In nucleotides, the CDR3 is TGTGCCAGCATTAACGGAGGGCCTAACACCGGGGAGCTGTTTTTT.

Comments on this clone: One end of the junction is discordant with germline, which a read error may explain. The V call is TRBV6-6, the J call TRBJ2-7, with 10 bases fitting TRBD2. The germline V gene encodes CDR1 MNHNY and CDR2 SVGAGI (reference sequence). The CDR3 loop spans 16 amino acids. CDR3 nucleotide sequence: TGTGCCAGCAGTTACCGGACTAGCGGTTCCTCCAACGAGCAGTACTTC. The encoded protein is CASSYRTSGSSNEQYF.

The gene calls are TRBV2 and TRBJ2-7, with D possibly being TRBD1 (6 bases). Germline values: CDR1 SNHLY, CDR2 FYNNEI. The CDR3 has 12 amino acids. The ends were cut back, 4 bases at V and 6 bases at J, with 10 bases in the middle. CDR3 sequence reads: CASSAYRVEQYF. The CDR3 DNA reads as TGTGCCAGCAGTGCCTACAGGGTCGAGCAGTACTTC.

The chain links TRBV7-6 to TRBJ2-5, with 8 bases lining up with TRBD2. The CDR3 length is 16 residues. V lost 6 bases to trimming and J lost 5 bases; unmatched junction nucleotides: 14. Germline V gene sequence: CDR1 SGHVS, CDR2 FNYEAQ. In DNA form, the CDR3 reads TGTGCCAGCAGTTTCACCCTACGGGGGGGCAGGGAGACCCAGTACTTC. It translates to CASSFTLRGGRETQYF. The whole variable domain, filled in from reference TRBV7-6 and TRBJ2-5, reads GAGVSQSPRYKVTKRGQDVALRCDPISGHVSLYWYRQALGQGPEFLTYFNYEAQQDKSGLPNDRFSAERPEGSISTLTIQRTEQRDSAMYRCASSFTLRGGRETQYFGPGTRLLVL.

The chain combines TRBV5-1 with TRBJ2-2; TRBD2 matches at 7 bases. V was pared by 7 bases and J by 0 bases, with 9 bases of the junction left unmatched. Germline V gene lookup returns CDR1 SGHRS and CDR2 YFSETQ. CDR3 length: 16 residues. DNA of the CDR3: TGCGCCAGCCGCGCTAGCGGTCACCCGAACACCGGGGAGCTGTTTTTT. Its protein is CASRASGHPNTGELFF. Full variable domain (missing parts from reference TRBV5-1 and TRBJ2-2): KAGVTQTPRYLIKTRGQQVTLSCSPISGHRSVSWYQQTPGQGLQFLFEYFSETQRNKGNFPGRFSGRQFSNSRSEMNVSTLELGDSALYLCASRASGHPNTGELFFGEGSRLTVL.

J is TRBJ1-5 and V is TRBV19, with D perhaps TRBD1 (6 bases). The germline CDR1 and CDR2 sequences are LNHDA and SQIVND (reference sequence). The CDR3 sequence is 13 residues long. V was pared by 6 bases and J by 3 bases, with 9 bases between. The CDR3 sequence is CASSGQFNQPQHF. The CDR3 DNA follows: TGTGCCAGTAGCGGACAGTTCAATCAGCCCCAGCATTTT.

The rearrangement links TRBV18 to TRBJ1-5, with 9 bases matching TRBD1. Germline assignment: CDR1 KGHSH and CDR2 LQKENI. V shed 3 bases, J shed 7 bases, and the junction held 13 bases outside the gene matches. CDR3 length equals 17 residues. The CDR3 loop is CASSPGTGTGVRQPQHF. The CDR3 DNA follows: TGTGCCAGCTCACCCGGGACAGGGACGGGGGTGCGGCAGCCCCAGCATTTT.